These T cell receptor beta chains were read from a single sample in a study of T cell repertoires in cytomegalovirus infection. Using its own MiXCR run on the reads, TCRdb lists one record per CDR3 protein. Here the sample spans under 500,000 distinct CDR3 sequences, about 42% being singletons. These receptors' antigens are unknown. Sample: cultured PBMCs, taken from culture after CMV antigen stimulation. These receptors all come from a human donor in good health (CMV status not recorded). Some clones in this sample may be carry-over from other donors' samples. Both conserved end residues are trimmed from each CDR3. Fields, in order: clone size, J gene, V gene, CDR3 protein. The size field is filled for only some rows; it gives once, few, many or a size class.

clone_size: NA; j_call: TRBJ1-2; v_call: TRBV7-2; cdr3_aa: ATSSKQNYYGYT
clone_size: NA; j_call: TRBJ1-1; v_call: TRBV5-6; cdr3_aa: ASSPDRVTEAF
clone_size: few; j_call: TRBJ2-3; v_call: TRBV27; cdr3_aa: ASTNIEEASTDTQY
clone_size: NA; j_call: TRBJ2-1; v_call: TRBV5-1; cdr3_aa: ASSLDGLAGVKQF
clone_size: NA; j_call: TRBJ1-6; v_call: TRBV5-6; cdr3_aa: ASSAAGTPPH
clone_size: NA; j_call: TRBJ1-1; v_call: TRBV7-9; cdr3_aa: ASSRNAVNTEAF
clone_size: NA; j_call: TRBJ2-2; v_call: TRBV7-2; cdr3_aa: ASRLRGPSGELF
clone_size: few; j_call: TRBJ2-3; v_call: TRBV19; cdr3_aa: ASSQGLGDTQY
clone_size: NA; j_call: TRBJ1-2; v_call: TRBV7-2; cdr3_aa: ASSLARGQASYGYT
clone_size: once; j_call: TRBJ2-7; v_call: TRBV6-5; cdr3_aa: ASSSQGALSEQY
clone_size: many; j_call: TRBJ2-7; v_call: TRBV12-3/TRBV12-4; cdr3_aa: ASSPDRGLYEQY
clone_size: NA; j_call: TRBJ2-5; v_call: TRBV11-3; cdr3_aa: ASSLGGGWEQETQY
clone_size: NA; j_call: TRBJ1-6; v_call: TRBV27; cdr3_aa: ASSSDWDRAQPLH
clone_size: NA; j_call: TRBJ2-3; v_call: TRBV12-3/TRBV12-4; cdr3_aa: ASTLISGAAGTQY
clone_size: many; j_call: TRBJ1-5; v_call: TRBV7-2; cdr3_aa: ASSGPNTGAQPQH
clone_size: NA; j_call: TRBJ2-1; v_call: TRBV7-2; cdr3_aa: ASSPAGTALGNEQF
clone_size: once; j_call: TRBJ2-5; v_call: TRBV19; cdr3_aa: ASSMSSGGGRETQY
clone_size: NA; j_call: TRBJ1-6; v_call: TRBV5-4; cdr3_aa: ASSPGGQGNSPLH
clone_size: many; j_call: TRBJ2-3; v_call: TRBV7-2; cdr3_aa: ASSLGGLNTDTQY
clone_size: few; j_call: TRBJ1-2; v_call: TRBV7-8; cdr3_aa: ASSLDPATRVLYGYT
clone_size: NA; j_call: TRBJ2-7; v_call: TRBV6-1; cdr3_aa: ASRSVINEQY
clone_size: NA; j_call: TRBJ2-7; v_call: TRBV19; cdr3_aa: ASSTSGTGTYEQY
clone_size: many; j_call: TRBJ2-3; v_call: TRBV5-4; cdr3_aa: ASSFGLAGTDTQY